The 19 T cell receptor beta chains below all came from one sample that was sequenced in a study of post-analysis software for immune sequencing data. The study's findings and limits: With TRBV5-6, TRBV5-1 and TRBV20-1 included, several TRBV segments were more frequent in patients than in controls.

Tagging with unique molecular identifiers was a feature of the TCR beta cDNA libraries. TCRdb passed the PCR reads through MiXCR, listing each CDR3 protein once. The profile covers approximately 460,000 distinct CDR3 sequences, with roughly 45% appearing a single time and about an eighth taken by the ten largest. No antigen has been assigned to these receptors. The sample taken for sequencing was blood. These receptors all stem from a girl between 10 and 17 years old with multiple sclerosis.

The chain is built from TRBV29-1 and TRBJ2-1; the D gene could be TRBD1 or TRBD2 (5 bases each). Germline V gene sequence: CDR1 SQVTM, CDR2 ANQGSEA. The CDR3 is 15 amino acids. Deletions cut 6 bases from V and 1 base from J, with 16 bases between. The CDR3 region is CSVARGAESYNEQFF. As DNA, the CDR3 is TGCAGCGTCGCCCGAGGGGCCGAATCCTACAATGAGCAGTTCTTC.

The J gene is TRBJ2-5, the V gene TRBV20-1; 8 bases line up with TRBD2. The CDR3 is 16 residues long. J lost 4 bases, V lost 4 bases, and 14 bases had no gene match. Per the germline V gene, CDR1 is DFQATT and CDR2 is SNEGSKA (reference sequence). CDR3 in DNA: TGCAGTGCTACCCCGTTGACGGGAGGGAGGGGAGAGACCCAGTACTTC. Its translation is CSATPLTGGRGETQYF.

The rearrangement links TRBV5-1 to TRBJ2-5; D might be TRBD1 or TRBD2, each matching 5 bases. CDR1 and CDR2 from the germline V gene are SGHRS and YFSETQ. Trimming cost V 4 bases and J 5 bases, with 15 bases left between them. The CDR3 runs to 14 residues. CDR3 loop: CASSVSGTTETQYF. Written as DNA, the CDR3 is TGCGCCAGCAGCGTAAGTGGGACCACGGAGACCCAGTACTTC.

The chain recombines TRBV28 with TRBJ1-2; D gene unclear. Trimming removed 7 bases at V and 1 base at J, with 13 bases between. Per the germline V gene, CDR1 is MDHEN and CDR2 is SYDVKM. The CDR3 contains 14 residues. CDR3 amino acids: CASTPADFNYGYTF. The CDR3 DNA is TGTGCCAGCACCCCTGCGGACTTTAACTATGGCTACACCTTC.

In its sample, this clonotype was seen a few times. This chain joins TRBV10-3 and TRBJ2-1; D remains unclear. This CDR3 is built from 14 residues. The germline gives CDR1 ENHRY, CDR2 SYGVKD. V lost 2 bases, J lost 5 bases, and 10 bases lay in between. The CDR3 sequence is CAISEGPNDNEQFF. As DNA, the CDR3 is TGTGCCATCAGTGAGGGACCTAATGACAATGAGCAGTTCTTC.

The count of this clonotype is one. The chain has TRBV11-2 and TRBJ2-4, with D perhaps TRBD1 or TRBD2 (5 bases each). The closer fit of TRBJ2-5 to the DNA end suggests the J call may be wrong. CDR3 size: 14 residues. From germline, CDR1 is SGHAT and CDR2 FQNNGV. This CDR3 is CASSSLRGRGTQYF. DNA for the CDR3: TGTGCCAGCAGCTCGCTTAGGGGTCGGGGGACCCAGTACTTC.

CDR3 sequence reads: CASSLARTGSYNEQFF. For the CDR3, the DNA is TGCGCCAGCAGCTTGGCCAGGACTGGCTCCTACAATGAGCAGTTCTTC. The chain uses TRBV5-1 and TRBJ2-1; tentative D call: TRBD2 (5 bases). The germline V gene has CDR1 SGHRS and CDR2 YFSETQ. The CDR3 consists of 16 residues. V was shortened by 0 bases and J by 0 bases, with 10 bases between the two germline ends.

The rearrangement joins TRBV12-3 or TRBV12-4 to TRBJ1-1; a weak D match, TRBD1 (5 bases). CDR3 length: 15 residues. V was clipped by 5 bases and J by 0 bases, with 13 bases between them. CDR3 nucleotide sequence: TGTGCCAGCAGTCCTCAGGGAGGTGTGAACACTGAAGCTTTCTTT. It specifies CASSPQGGVNTEAFF.

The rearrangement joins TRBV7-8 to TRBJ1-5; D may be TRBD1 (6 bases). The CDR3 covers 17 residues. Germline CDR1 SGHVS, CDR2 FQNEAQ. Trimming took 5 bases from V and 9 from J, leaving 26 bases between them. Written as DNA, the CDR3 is TGTGCCAGCAGCGTGCAAGACAGGCGGGCGACTAAGAGGCCCCAGCATTTT. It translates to CASSVQDRRATKRPQHF.

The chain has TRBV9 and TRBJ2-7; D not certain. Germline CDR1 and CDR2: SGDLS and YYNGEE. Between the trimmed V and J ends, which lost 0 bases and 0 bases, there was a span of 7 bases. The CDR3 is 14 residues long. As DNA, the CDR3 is TGTGCCAGCAGCGTAGGGGCCGGCTCCTACGAGCAGTACTTC. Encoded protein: CASSVGAGSYEQYF.

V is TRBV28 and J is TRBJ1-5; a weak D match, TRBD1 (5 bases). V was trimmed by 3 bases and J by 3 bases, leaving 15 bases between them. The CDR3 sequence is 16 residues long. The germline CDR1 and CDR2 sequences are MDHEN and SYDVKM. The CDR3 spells CASSLHSTENNQPQHF. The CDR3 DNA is TGTGCCAGCAGTTTGCATTCGACAGAAAACAATCAGCCCCAGCATTTT.

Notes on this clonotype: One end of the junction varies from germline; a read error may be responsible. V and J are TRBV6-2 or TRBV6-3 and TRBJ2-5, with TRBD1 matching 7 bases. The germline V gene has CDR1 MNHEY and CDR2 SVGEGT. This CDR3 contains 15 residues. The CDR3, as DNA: TGTACCAGCACCTGGGGACAGAATCCTCGAGAGACCCAGTACTTC. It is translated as CTSTWGQNPRETQYF.

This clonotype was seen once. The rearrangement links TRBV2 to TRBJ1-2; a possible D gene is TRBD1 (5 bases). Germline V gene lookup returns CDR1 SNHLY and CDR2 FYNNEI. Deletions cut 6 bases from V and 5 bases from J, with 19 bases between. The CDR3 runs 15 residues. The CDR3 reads CASRVAEGAKYGYTF. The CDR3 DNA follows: TGTGCCAGCAGGGTAGCGGAAGGGGCGAAATATGGCTACACCTTC.

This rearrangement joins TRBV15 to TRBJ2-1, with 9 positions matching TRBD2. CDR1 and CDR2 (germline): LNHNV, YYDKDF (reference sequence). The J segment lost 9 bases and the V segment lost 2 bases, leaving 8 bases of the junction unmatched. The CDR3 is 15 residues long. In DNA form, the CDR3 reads TGTGCCACCAGCAGACTTAGCGGGAGCTCGGGTGAGCAGTTCTTC. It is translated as CATSRLSGSSGEQFF.

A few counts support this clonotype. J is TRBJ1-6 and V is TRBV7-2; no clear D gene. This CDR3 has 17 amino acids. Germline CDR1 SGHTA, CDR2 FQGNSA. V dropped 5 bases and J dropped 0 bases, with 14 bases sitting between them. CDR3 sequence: CASSRKAASSYNSPLHF. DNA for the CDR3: TGTGCCAGCAGCAGAAAGGCAGCTAGCTCCTATAATTCACCCCTCCACTTT.

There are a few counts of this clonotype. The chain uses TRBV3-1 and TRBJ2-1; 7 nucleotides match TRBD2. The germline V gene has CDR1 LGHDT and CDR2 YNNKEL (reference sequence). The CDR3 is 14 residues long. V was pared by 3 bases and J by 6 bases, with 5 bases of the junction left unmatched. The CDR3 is CASSQGRVGNEQFF. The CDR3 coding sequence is TGTGCCAGCAGCCAGGGGAGGGTGGGCAATGAGCAGTTCTTC.

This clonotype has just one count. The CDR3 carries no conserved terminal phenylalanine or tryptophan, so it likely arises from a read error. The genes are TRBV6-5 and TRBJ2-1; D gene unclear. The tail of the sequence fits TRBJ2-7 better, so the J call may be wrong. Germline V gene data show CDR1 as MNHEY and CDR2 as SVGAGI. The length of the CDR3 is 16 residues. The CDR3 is CASSYSTSLAYNEQYL. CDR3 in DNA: TGTGCCAGCAGTTACTCGACTTCCTTGGCCTACAATGAGCAGTACCTC.

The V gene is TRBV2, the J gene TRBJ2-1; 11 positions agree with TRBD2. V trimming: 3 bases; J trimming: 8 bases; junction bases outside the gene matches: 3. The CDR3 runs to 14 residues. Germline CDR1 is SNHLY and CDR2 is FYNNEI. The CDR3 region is CASSDKLAGDEQFF. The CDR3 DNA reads TGTGCCAGCAGTGATAAACTAGCGGGAGATGAGCAGTTCTTC.

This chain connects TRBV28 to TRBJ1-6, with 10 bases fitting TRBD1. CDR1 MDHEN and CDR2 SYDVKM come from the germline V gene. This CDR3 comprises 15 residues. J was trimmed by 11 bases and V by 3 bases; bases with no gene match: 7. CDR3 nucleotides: TGTGCCAGCAGTTTCTGGATGGGACAGGGGCCACCCCTCCACTTT. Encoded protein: CASSFWMGQGPPLHF. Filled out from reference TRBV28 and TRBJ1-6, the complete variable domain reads DVKVTQSSRYLVKRTGEKVFLECVQDMDHENMFWYRQDPGLGLRLIYFSYDVKMKEKGDIPEGYSVSREKKERFSLILESASTNQTSMYLCASSFWMGQGPPLHFGNGTRLTVT.